Below, 15 T cell receptor beta chains from the same sample are listed, as sequenced in a study of shared clonotypes between healthy human individuals. Profiled with immunoSEQ multiplex PCR; TCRdb holds only in-frame clones, not every one. This table holds some 500,000 clones, roughly 85% found once. The sequenced material came from PBMCs. These receptors all come from a woman between 40 and 55 years old in good health. Some clones in this sample may be carry-over from other donors' samples.

The V call is TRBV7-5, the J call TRBJ2-3. TRBV7-5 corresponds to a pseudogene. The CDR3 loop spans 14 amino acids. CDR3 in amino acids: CARIVGTSTDTQYF. The CDR3 DNA reads TGTGCCAGGATAGTCGGAACTAGCACAGATACGCAGTATTTT.

The genes are TRBV14 and TRBJ2-1, with 7 positions matching TRBD1. This CDR3 contains 15 residues. The V segment lost 2 bases and the J segment 8 bases; nucleotides outside the gene matches: 9. Germline values: CDR1 SGHDN, CDR2 FVKESK. As DNA, the CDR3 is TGTGCCAGCAGCCAAAGGGACAGATCGAGGGATGAGCAGTTCTTC. Translating it yields CASSQRDRSRDEQFF. The full variable domain, with the rest looked up from reference TRBV14 and TRBJ2-1, is EAGVTQFPSHSVIEKGQTVTLRCDPISGHDNLYWYRRVMGKEIKFLLHFVKESKQDESGMPNNRFLAERTGGTYSTLKVQPAELEDSGVYFCASSQRDRSRDEQFFGPGTRLTVL.

V gene TRBV4-2 combines with J gene TRBJ1-2, with TRBD1 identical over 7 bases. This CDR3 region has 16 residues. The ends lost 5 bases at V and 3 bases at J; junction bases unmatched: 12. The V gene's germline CDR1 is LGHNA and CDR2 YNFKEQ. This CDR3 reads CASSKTGSEDDYGYTF. DNA for the CDR3: TGTGCCAGCAGCAAGACAGGGTCCGAAGACGACTATGGCTACACCTTC.

The chain recombines TRBV18 with TRBJ2-1; D might be TRBD1 (5 bases). The CDR3 has 19 residues. Trimming cost V 3 bases and J 0 bases, with 21 bases left between them. Germline CDR1 reads KGHSH; CDR2 reads LQKENI. The CDR3 DNA reads as TGTGCCAGCTCACCCTTGTCCGGACAATCCTCGAGCTCCTACAATGAGCAGTTCTTC. Its protein is CASSPLSGQSSSSYNEQFF.

The gene calls are TRBV28 and TRBJ2-7; 11 positions agree with TRBD2. This CDR3 has 15 residues. V trimming: 3 bases; J trimming: 0 bases; junction bases outside the gene matches: 1. Looked up from germline, CDR1 is MDHEN and CDR2 is SYDVKM. CDR3 nucleotides: TGTGCCAGCAGTTTCACTAGCGGGAGCTCCTACGAGCAGTACTTC. Protein product: CASSFTSGSSYEQYF.

The chain is built from TRBV28 and TRBJ1-5; D not certain. Trimming took 7 bases from V and 9 from J, leaving 13 bases between them. Germline lookup yields CDR1 MDHEN and CDR2 SYDVKM. This CDR3 spans 12 amino acids. CDR3 sequence reads: CASTTQRPPQHF. The CDR3 region has the DNA TGTGCCAGCACCACCCAAAGGCCGCCCCAGCATTTT. The full variable domain, completed using reference TRBV28 and TRBJ1-5, is DVKVTQSSRYLVKRTGEKVFLECVQDMDHENMFWYRQDPGLGLRLIYFSYDVKMKEKGDIPEGYSVSREKKERFSLILESASTNQTSMYLCASTTQRPPQHFGDGTRLSIL.

The chain joins TRBV19 to TRBJ1-5; D unclear. In germline, CDR1 is LNHDA, CDR2 SQIVND (reference sequence). The CDR3 extends over 14 amino acids. Trimming stripped 5 bases from V and 6 bases from J, with 14 bases between. CDR3 loop: CASSPDRTRQPQHF. In DNA form, the CDR3 reads TGTGCCAGTAGTCCAGACCGTACGCGTCAGCCCCAGCATTTT. Together with reference TRBV19 and TRBJ1-5, the CDR3 gives the full variable domain: DGGITQSPKYLFRKEGQNVTLSCEQNLNHDAMYWYRQDPGQGLRLIYYSQIVNDFQKGDIAEGYSVSREKKESFPLTVTSAQKNPTAFYLCASSPDRTRQPQHFGDGTRLSIL.

The chain joins TRBV11-3 to TRBJ2-1, with 13 bases matching TRBD2. The CDR3 loop spans 15 amino acids. J was trimmed by 6 bases and V by 5 bases; bases with no gene match: 4. Per the germline V gene, CDR1 is SGHNT and CDR2 is YENEEA. The CDR3 here is CASSPGLAGTNEQFF. The CDR3 DNA reads as TGTGCCAGCAGCCCGGGACTAGCGGGGACCAATGAGCAGTTCTTC.

The rearrangement links TRBV19 to TRBJ2-2, with D perhaps matching TRBD1 (7 bases). The CDR3 is 14 amino acids. Germline V CDR1 and CDR2: LNHDA, SQIVND (reference sequence). Trimming pared 7 bases from V and 7 bases from J, leaving 16 bases between. The CDR3 bases are TGTGCCAGTACTGGAGGGGGCGCAATCGGGGAGCTGTTTTTT. Residues: CASTGGGAIGELFF.

The chain uses TRBV18 and TRBJ2-2; the D gene is possibly TRBD2 (6 bases). The CDR3 is 15 residues long. CDR1 and CDR2 (germline): KGHSH, LQKENI. Trimming took 5 bases from V and 9 from J, leaving 19 bases between them. The CDR3 nucleotides read TGTGCCAGCTCATCCCTGGAGGGAGCGCGACGGGAGCTGTTTTTT. Amino acid sequence: CASSSLEGARRELFF.

About this clone itself: Since a much larger clone is just one base distant, this may be a read error. At the DNA level, this CDR3 is encoded by other sequences in the same sample as well. This sequence joins TRBV4-1 and TRBJ2-5; D tentatively reads TRBD1 or TRBD2 (5 bases each). The CDR3 is made up of 15 amino acids. Germline V gene sequence: CDR1 MGHRA, CDR2 YSYEKL. The CDR3 DNA sequence: TGCGCCAGCAGTCAAGAGGGGCTACGGGGAGAGACCCAGTACTTC. Protein sequence: CASSQEGLRGETQYF.

With respect to this clone: This sample includes further DNA sequences coding for the same CDR3. The chain has TRBV5-4 and TRBJ2-7; 7 bases are a match to TRBD2. CDR1 is SGHNT and CDR2 is YYREEE in the germline V gene (reference sequence). The CDR3 sequence is 13 residues long. Losses at the gene ends were 4 bases for V and 1 base for J; bases not matched to a gene: 2. CDR3 bases: TGTGCCAGCAGCCCGGGAGGTTCCTACGAGCAGTACTTC. Protein sequence: CASSPGGSYEQYF.

The gene calls are TRBV5-4 and TRBJ2-7; TRBD1 is a possible D gene (5 bases). This CDR3 is 14 amino acids long. V was clipped by 5 bases and J by 2 bases, with 14 bases between them. Germline V gene sequence: CDR1 SGHNT, CDR2 YYREEE (reference sequence). The CDR3: CASSRKTDTYEQYF. CDR3 nucleotide sequence: TGTGCCAGCAGTCGGAAGACAGATACCTACGAGCAGTACTTC.

The count of this clone is one. The V call is TRBV13, the J call TRBJ2-3; the match to TRBD2 covers 7 bases. This CDR3 has 17 residues. The ends lost 2 bases at V and 0 bases at J; junction bases unmatched: 8. Germline V gene lookup returns CDR1 PRHDT and CDR2 FYEKMQ (reference sequence). This CDR3 reads CASSLRGGSGSTDTQYF. In nucleotides, the CDR3 is TGTGCCAGCAGCTTACGGGGCGGGAGTGGGAGCACAGATACGCAGTATTTT.

The rearrangement uses TRBV15 and TRBJ2-7, with D maybe TRBD1 (5 bases). Germline lookup yields CDR1 LNHNV and CDR2 YYDKDF (reference sequence). V lost 3 bases to trimming and J lost 1 base, with 13 bases between them. The CDR3 consists of 15 residues. CDR3 region: CATSSRRTPSYEQYF. The CDR3 nucleotides read TGTGCCACCAGCAGTCGTCGGACACCGTCCTACGAGCAGTACTTC.